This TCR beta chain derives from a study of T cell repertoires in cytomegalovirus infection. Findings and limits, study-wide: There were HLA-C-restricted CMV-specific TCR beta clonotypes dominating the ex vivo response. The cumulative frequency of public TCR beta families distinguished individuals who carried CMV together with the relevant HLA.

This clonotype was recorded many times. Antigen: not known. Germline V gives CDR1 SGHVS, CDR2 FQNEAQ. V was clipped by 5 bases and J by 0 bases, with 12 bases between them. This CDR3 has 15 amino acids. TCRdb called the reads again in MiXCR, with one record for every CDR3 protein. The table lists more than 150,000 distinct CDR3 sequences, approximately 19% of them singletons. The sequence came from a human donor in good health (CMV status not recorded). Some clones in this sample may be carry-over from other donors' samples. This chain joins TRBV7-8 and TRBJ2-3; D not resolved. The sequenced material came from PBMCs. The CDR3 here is CASSPFGSSTDTQYF. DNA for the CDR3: TGTGCCAGCAGCCCTTTTGGATCTAGCACAGATACGCAGTATTTT.